This TCR beta chain was profiled in a study of CD8+CD57+ T cells in acquired aplastic anemia. Study information: Mean yield of DNA from sorted CD4+ and CD8+ cells was roughly 3.4 ug.

This clonotype was observed a few times. Given a much more abundant clone one base away, this may be a read error. In this CDR3 the conserved last residue, phenylalanine or tryptophan, is missing, so a read error is likely. CDR3 length: 12 amino acids. CDR1 is SEHNR and CDR2 is FQNEAQ in the germline V gene (reference sequence). Between the trimmed V and J ends, which lost 2 bases and 5 bases, there was a span of 4 bases. Genomic DNA acted as the template from which TCR beta VDJ combination and CDR3 sequence profiling were carried out. A single record per CDR3 protein comes from TCRdb applying MiXCR to the reads. Here the sample spans more than 70,000 distinct CDR3 sequences, about 70% being singletons. Individuals selected for sequencing had exhibited CD8+CD57+ cell expansion on flow cytometry.

The chain uses TRBV7-9 and TRBJ2-1, with no clear D. The sequencing sample was made of sorted CD4+, CD8+, or CD8+CD57+ T cells (not recorded which) from PBMCs. The sequence was obtained from a human donor with aplastic anemia. The CDR3 loop reads CASSLTNNEQFL. CDR3 sequence (DNA): TGTGCCAGCAGCTTAACGAACAATGAGCAGTTCCTC.